A single sample gave rise to the 12 T cell receptor beta chains below, sequenced in a study of control samples from healthy donors and cancer patients. Measured with immunoSEQ multiplex PCR; TCRdb has only the in-frame clones, and not every one. The sample carries 120,000 or so clones, approximately 89% recorded once. The source material was blood. The receptors here all came from a man aged 55 to 69 in good health.

V is TRBV20-1 and J is TRBJ2-7, with D uncertain. In germline, CDR1 is DFQATT, CDR2 SNEGSKA (reference sequence). V shed 3 bases and J shed 1 base, with 10 bases lying between them. The CDR3 extends over 13 amino acids. Here the CDR3 reads CSASSAVSYEQYF. CDR3 coding DNA: TGCAGTGCTAGTTCGGCTGTATCCTACGAGCAGTACTTC.

V gene TRBV7-2 combines with J gene TRBJ2-1; 14 nucleotides align to TRBD2. The CDR3 length is 16 residues. Germline CDR1 is SGHTA and CDR2 is FQGNSA. With 4 bases clipped from V and 10 bases from J, the junction kept 9 bases outside the gene matches. CDR3 residues: CASSSGTSGGQGEQFF. Here the CDR3 DNA reads TGTGCCAGCAGCTCAGGGACTAGCGGGGGTCAGGGAGAGCAGTTCTTC. Full variable domain (rest looked up from reference TRBV7-2 and TRBJ2-1): GAGVSQSPSNKVTEKGKDVELRCDPISGHTALYWYRQSLGQGLEFLIYFQGNSAPDKSGLPSDRFSAERTGGSVSTLTIQRTQQEDSAVYLCASSSGTSGGQGEQFFGPGTRLTVL.

The chain uses TRBV7-6 and TRBJ1-2; 7 bases agree with TRBD1. V gave up 5 bases and J gave up 0 bases; unmatched junction bases: 6. Germline V lookup: CDR1 SGHVS, CDR2 FNYEAQ. This CDR3 is 15 amino acids long. The CDR3, as DNA: TGTGCCAGCAGCCCGATGACAGGGACTAACTATGGCTACACCTTC. Its translation is CASSPMTGTNYGYTF.

The V call is TRBV19, the J call TRBJ2-5; D remains ambiguous. There are 12 residues in the CDR3. V was cut by 4 bases and J by 2 bases, with 5 bases left in between. CDR1 LNHDA and CDR2 SQIVND come from the germline V gene (reference sequence). CDR3: CASSSQQETQYF. The CDR3 DNA reads as TGTGCCAGTAGTAGCCAGCAAGAGACCCAGTACTTC.

V is TRBV20-1 and J is TRBJ1-2, with 8 positions matching TRBD1. Germline CDR1 DFQATT, CDR2 SNEGSKA (reference sequence). V lost 3 bases and J lost 7; bases outside the gene matches: 7. The CDR3 runs to 13 residues. In DNA, the CDR3 is TGCAGTGCTAGTGGCCAGGGGGCAGGTGGCTACACCTTC. It yields the protein CSASGQGAGGYTF.

V and J are TRBV7-3 and TRBJ2-1; no clear D. The length of the CDR3 is 18 residues. Trimming shortened V by 0 bases and J by 1 base, and 16 bases separated the two germline ends. The germline V gene has CDR1 SGHTA and CDR2 FQGTGA. In DNA form, the CDR3 reads TGTGCCAGCAGCTTAACTCCGCCCACCGGCTTATCCTACAATGAGCAGTTCTTC. This sequence encodes CASSLTPPTGLSYNEQFF.

The chain's CDR3 is CASRQQGNTEAFF. The CDR3 DNA follows: TGTGCCAGCAGGCAACAGGGGAACACTGAAGCTTTCTTT. V and J are TRBV12-3 or TRBV12-4 and TRBJ1-1, with a possible D match to TRBD1 (6 bases). Between the trimmed V and J ends, which lost 6 bases and 1 base, there was a span of 9 bases. The CDR3 is made up of 13 amino acids.

The J gene is TRBJ2-7, the V gene TRBV9, with 7 bases that match TRBD2. Germline V lookup: CDR1 SGDLS, CDR2 YYNGEE. The junction had 7 bases not matched to a gene; V was cut back by 0 bases and J by 4 bases. The CDR3 covers 15 residues. The CDR3 DNA reads as TGTGCCAGCAGCGTAGAAGGCGGGAGTGGTTACGAGCAGTACTTC. Translating gives CASSVEGGSGYEQYF.

In regard to this clone: The identical CDR3 is also encoded by other nucleotide sequences in the sample. V usage is TRBV28 and J usage is TRBJ1-4; D possibly corresponds to TRBD1 (5 bases). Between the trimmed V and J ends, which lost 6 bases and 5 bases, there was a span of 13 bases. Germline V gene data show CDR1 as MDHEN and CDR2 as SYDVKM. This CDR3 has 14 residues. The CDR3 loop is CASREGTSNEKLFF. The DNA for the CDR3 is TGTGCCAGCAGAGAGGGGACCTCAAATGAAAAACTGTTTTTT. The whole variable domain, filled in from reference TRBV28 and TRBJ1-4, reads DVKVTQSSRYLVKRTGEKVFLECVQDMDHENMFWYRQDPGLGLRLIYFSYDVKMKEKGDIPEGYSVSREKKERFSLILESASTNQTSMYLCASREGTSNEKLFFGSGTQLSVL.

V usage is TRBV6-2 or TRBV6-3 and J usage is TRBJ2-1, with D unresolved. The CDR3 has 15 amino acids. CDR1 and CDR2 from the germline V gene are MNHEY and SVGEGT. V lost 0 bases, J lost 6 bases, and 12 bases lay in between. The CDR3 DNA reads as TGTGCCAGCAGTTACTCGGATCGGGTAGGCAATGAGCAGTTCTTC. This codes for CASSYSDRVGNEQFF.

This sequence joins TRBV10-1 and TRBJ1-1; no clear D. The germline CDR1 and CDR2 sequences are WNHNN and SYGVQD (reference sequence). The CDR3 extends over 14 amino acids. The ends were cut back, 0 bases at V and 4 bases at J, with 9 bases in the middle. This chain's CDR3 is CASSESGGGTEAFF. The CDR3 nucleotides read TGCGCCAGCAGTGAGTCAGGAGGTGGCACTGAAGCTTTCTTT.

The V and J genes are TRBV27 and TRBJ1-5; D remains ambiguous. Germline CDR1 and CDR2: MNHEY and SMNVEV (reference sequence). The ends were cut back, 6 bases at V and 3 bases at J, with 9 bases in the middle. The CDR3 has 13 amino acids. The CDR3 loop reads CASRLWPNQPQHF. Here the CDR3 DNA reads TGTGCCAGCAGACTTTGGCCCAATCAGCCCCAGCATTTT.